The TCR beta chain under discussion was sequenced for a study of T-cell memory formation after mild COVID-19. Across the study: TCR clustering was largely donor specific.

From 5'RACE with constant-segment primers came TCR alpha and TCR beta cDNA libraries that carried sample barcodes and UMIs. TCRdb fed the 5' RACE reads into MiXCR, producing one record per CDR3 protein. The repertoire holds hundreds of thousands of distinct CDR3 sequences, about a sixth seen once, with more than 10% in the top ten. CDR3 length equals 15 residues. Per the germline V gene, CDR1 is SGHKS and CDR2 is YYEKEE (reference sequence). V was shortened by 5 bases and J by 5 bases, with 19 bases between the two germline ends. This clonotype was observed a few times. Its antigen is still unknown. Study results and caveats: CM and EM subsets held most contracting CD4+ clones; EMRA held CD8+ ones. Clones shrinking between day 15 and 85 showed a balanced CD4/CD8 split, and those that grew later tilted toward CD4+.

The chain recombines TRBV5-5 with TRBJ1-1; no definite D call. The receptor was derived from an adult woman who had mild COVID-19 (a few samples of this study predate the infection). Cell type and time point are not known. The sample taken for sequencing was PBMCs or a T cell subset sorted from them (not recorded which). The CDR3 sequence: CASSPPGLGITEAFF. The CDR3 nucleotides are TGTGCCAGCAGTCCCCCCGGACTAGGAATTACTGAAGCTTTCTTT.